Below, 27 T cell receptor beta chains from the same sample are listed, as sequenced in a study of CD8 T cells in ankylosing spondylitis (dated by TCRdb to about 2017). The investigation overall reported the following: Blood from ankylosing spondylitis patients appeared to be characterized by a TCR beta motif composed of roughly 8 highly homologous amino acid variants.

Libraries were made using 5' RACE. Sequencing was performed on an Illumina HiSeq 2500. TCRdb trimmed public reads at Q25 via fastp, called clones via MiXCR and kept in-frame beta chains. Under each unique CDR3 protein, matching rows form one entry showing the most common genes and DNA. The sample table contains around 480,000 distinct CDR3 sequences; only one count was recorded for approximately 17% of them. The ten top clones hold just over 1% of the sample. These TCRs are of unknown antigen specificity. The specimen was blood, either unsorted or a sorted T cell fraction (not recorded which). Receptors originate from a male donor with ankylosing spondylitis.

The CDR3 coding sequence is TGTGCCAGCAGTCACCTACTATCAGGGGGCCTCAATCAGCCCCAGCATTTT. Encoded protein: CASSHLLSGGLNQPQHF. The chain joins TRBV6-2 or TRBV6-3 to TRBJ1-5, with TRBD1 matching 8 bases. Per the germline V gene, CDR1 is MNHEY and CDR2 is SVGEGT. With 5 bases clipped from V and 3 bases from J, the junction kept 12 bases outside the gene matches. The CDR3 has 17 amino acids.

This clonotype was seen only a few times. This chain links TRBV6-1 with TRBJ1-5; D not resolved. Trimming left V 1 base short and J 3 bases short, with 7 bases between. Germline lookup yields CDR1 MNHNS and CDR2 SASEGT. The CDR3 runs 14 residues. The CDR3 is CASSEGPVNQPQHF. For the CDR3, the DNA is TGTGCCAGCAGTGAAGGACCGGTCAATCAGCCCCAGCATTTT.

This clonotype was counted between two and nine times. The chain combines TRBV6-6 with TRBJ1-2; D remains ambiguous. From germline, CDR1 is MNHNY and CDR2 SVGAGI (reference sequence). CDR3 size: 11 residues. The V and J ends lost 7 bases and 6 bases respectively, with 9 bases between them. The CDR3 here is CASTQENGYTF. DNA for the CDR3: TGTGCCAGCACTCAGGAAAATGGCTACACCTTC.

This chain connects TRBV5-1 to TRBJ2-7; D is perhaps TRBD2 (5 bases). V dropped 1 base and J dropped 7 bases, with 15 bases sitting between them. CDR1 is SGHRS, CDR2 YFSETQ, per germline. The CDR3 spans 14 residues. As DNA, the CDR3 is TGCGCCAGCAGCTTGTCCAGCGGCTCAGGTGAGCAGTACTTC. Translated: CASSLSSGSGEQYF.

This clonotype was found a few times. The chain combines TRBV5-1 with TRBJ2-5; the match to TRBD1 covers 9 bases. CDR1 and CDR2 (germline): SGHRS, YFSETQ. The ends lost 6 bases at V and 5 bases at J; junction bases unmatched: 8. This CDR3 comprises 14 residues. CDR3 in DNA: TGCGCCAGCACGACAGGGGGTTCTTCGGAGACCCAGTACTTC. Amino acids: CASTTGGSSETQYF.

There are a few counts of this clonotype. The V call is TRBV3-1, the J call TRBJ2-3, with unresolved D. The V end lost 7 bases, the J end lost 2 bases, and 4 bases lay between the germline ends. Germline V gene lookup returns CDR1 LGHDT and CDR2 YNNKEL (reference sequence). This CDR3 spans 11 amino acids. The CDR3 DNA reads TGTGCCAGCAAAAACACAGATACGCAGTATTTT. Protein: CASKNTDTQYF.

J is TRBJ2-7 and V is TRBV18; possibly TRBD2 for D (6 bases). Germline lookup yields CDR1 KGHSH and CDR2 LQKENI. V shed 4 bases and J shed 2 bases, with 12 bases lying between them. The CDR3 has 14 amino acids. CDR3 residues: CASSRGDLAYEQYF. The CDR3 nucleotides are TGTGCCAGCTCACGGGGGGACTTAGCCTACGAGCAGTACTTC.

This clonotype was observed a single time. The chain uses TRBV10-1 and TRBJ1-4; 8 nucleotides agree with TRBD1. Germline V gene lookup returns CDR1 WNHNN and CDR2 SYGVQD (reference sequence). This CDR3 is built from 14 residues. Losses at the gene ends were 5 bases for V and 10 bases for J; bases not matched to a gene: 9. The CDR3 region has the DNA TGCGCCAGCAGTCCCGGACAGGGAGGCGCAAAACTGTTTTTT. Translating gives CASSPGQGGAKLFF.

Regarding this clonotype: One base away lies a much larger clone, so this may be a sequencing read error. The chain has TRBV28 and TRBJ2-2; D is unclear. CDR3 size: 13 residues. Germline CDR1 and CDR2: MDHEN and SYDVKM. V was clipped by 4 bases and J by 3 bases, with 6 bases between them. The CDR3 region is CASSYMDTGELFF. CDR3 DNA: TGTGCCAGCAGTTACATGGACACCGGGGAGCTGTTTTTT.

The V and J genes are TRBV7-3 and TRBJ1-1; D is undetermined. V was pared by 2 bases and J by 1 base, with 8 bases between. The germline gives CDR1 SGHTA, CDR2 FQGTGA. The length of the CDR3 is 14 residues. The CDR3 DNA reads TGTGCCAGCAGCTTATTAGGCAAGAACACTGAAGCTTTCTTT. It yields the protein CASSLLGKNTEAFF.

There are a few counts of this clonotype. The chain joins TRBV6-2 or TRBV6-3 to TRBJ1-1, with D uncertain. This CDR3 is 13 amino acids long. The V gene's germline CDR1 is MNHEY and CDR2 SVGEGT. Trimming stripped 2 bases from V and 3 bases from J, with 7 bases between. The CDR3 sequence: CASSYGSYTEAFF. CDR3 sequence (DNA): TGTGCCAGCAGTTACGGGAGCTACACTGAAGCTTTCTTT.

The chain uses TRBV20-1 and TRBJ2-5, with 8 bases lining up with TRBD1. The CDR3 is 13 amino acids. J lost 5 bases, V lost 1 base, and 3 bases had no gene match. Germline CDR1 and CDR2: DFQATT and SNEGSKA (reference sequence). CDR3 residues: CSARGQGSETQYF. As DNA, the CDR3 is TGCAGTGCTAGAGGACAGGGGAGTGAGACCCAGTACTTC.

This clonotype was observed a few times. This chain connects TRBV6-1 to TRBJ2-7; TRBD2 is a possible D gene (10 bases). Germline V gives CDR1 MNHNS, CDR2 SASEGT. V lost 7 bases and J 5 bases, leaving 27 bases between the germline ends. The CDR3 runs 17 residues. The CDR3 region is CASNRGQSGRGANEQYF. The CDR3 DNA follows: TGTGCCAGCAACAGGGGGCAAAGCGGGAGGGGAGCTAACGAGCAGTACTTC.

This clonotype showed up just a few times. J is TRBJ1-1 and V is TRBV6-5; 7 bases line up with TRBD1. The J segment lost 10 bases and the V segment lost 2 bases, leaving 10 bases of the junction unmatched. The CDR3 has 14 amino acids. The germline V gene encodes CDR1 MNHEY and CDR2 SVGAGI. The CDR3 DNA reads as TGTGCCAGCAGTTACGGATGGGAGGGGGCAGGAGCTTTCTTT. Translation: CASSYGWEGAGAFF.

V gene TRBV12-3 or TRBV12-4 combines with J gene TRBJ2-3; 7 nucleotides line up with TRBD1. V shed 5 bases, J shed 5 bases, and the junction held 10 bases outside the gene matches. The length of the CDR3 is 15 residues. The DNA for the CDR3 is TGTGCCAGCAGTCATCGGACAGGCTCTGTAGATACGCAGTATTTT. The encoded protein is CASSHRTGSVDTQYF.

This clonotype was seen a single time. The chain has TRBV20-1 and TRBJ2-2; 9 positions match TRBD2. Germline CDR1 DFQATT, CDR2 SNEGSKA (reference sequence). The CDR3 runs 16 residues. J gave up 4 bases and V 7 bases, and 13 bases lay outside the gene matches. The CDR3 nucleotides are TGCAGTGTTGCAAGACCAGTGACTAGCGGCACCGGGGAGCTGTTTTTT. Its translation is CSVARPVTSGTGELFF.

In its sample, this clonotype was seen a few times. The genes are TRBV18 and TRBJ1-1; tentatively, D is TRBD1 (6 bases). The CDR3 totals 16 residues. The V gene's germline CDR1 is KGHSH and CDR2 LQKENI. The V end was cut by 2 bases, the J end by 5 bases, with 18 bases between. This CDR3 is CASSPKVQGPGTEAFF. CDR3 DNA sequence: TGTGCCAGCTCACCAAAAGTACAGGGTCCGGGAACTGAAGCTTTCTTT.

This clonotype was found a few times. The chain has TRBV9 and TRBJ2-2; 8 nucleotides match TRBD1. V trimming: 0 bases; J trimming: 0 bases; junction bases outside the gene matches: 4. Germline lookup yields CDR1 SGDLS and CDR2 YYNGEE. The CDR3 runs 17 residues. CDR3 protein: CASSVVDRAPNTGELFF. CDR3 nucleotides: TGTGCCAGCAGCGTAGTGGACAGGGCTCCGAACACCGGGGAGCTGTTTTTT. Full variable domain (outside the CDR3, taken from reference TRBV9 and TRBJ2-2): DSGVTQTPKHLITATGQRVTLRCSPRSGDLSVYWYQQSLDQGLQFLIQYYNGEERAKGNILERFSAQQFPDLHSELNLSSLELGDSALYFCASSVVDRAPNTGELFFGEGSRLTVL.

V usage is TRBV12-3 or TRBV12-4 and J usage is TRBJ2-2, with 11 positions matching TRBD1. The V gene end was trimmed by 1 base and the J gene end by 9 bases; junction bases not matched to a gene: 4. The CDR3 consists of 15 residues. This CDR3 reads CASSLDGTGGRELFF. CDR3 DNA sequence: TGTGCCAGCAGTTTAGATGGGACAGGGGGTCGGGAGCTGTTTTTT.

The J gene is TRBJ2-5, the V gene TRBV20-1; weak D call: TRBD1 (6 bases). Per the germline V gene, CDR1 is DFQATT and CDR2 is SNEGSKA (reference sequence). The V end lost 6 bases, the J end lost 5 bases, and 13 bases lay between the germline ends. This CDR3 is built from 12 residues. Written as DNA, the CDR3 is TGCAGTGCCTCCGGACAGACCGAGACCCAGTACTTC. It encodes CSASGQTETQYF.

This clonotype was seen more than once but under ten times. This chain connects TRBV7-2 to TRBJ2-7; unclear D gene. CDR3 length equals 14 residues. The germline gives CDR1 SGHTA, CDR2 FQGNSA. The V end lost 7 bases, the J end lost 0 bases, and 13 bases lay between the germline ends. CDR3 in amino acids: CASNQVISSYEQYF. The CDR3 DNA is TGTGCCAGCAATCAAGTCATTAGCTCCTACGAGCAGTACTTC.

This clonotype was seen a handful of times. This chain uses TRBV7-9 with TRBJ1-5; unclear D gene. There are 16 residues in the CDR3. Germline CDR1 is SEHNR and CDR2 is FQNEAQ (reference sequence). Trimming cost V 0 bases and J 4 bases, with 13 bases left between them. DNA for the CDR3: TGTGCCAGCAGCTTAGCGGGCGGGAATGGAAATCAGCCCCAGCATTTT. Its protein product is CASSLAGGNGNQPQHF.

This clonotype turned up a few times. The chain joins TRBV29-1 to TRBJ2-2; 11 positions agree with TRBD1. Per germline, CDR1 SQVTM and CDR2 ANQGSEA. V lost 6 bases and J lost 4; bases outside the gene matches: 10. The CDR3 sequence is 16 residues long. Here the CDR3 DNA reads TGCAGCGTGGTGGGGGACAGGGGGGGATTCACCGGGGAGCTGTTTTTT. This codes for CSVVGDRGGFTGELFF.

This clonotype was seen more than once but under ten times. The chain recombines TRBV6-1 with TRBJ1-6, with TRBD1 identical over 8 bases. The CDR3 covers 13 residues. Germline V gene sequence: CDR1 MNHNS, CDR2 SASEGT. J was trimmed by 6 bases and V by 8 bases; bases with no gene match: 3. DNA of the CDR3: TGTGCCAGCCACGACAGGGGTAATTCACCCCTCCACTTT. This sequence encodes CASHDRGNSPLHF.

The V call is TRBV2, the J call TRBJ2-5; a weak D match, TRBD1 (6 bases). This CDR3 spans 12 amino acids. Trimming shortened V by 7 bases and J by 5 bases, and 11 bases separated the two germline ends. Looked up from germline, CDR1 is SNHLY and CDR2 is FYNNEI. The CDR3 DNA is TGTGCCAGCAAGGGGGTTGGGGAGACCCAGTACTTC. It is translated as CASKGVGETQYF.

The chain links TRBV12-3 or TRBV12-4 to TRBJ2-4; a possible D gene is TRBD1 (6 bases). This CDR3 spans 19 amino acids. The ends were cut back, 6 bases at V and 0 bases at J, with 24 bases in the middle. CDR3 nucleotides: TGTGCCAGCAGCTCCTCCGGGACACCGATTGAGTTAGCCAAAAACATTCAGTACTTC. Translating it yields CASSSSGTPIELAKNIQYF.

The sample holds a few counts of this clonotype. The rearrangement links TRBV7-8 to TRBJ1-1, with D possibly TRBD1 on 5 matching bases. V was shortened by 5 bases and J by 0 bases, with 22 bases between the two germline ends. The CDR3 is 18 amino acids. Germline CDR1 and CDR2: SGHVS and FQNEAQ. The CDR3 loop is CASSENIRPEGMNTEAFF. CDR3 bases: TGTGCCAGCAGCGAAAACATACGCCCGGAGGGGATGAACACTGAAGCTTTCTTT.